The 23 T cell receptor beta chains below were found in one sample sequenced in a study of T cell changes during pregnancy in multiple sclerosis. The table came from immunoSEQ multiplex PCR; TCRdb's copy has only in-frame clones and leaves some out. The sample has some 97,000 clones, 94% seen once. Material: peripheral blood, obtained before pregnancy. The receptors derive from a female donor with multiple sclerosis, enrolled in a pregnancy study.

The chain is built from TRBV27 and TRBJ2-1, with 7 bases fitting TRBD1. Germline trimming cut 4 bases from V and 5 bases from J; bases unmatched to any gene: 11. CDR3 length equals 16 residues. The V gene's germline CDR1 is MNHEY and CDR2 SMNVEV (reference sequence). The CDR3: CASSYITGESDNEQFF. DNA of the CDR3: TGTGCCAGCAGTTATATCACAGGGGAATCGGACAATGAGCAGTTCTTC.

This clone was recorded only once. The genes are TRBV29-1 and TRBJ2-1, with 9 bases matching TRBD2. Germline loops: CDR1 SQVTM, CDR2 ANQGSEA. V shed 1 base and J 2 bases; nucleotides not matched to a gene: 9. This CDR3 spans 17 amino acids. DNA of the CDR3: TGCAGCGTTGAAGCCTTGGCGGGAGGGCCGCCCTACAATGAGCAGTTCTTC. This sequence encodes CSVEALAGGPPYNEQFF.

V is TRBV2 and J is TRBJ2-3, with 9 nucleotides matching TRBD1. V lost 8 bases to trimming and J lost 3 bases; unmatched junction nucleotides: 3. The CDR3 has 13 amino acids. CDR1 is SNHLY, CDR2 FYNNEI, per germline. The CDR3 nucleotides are TGTGCCAGCCGACAGGGGGGAACAGATACGCAGTATTTT. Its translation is CASRQGGTDTQYF.

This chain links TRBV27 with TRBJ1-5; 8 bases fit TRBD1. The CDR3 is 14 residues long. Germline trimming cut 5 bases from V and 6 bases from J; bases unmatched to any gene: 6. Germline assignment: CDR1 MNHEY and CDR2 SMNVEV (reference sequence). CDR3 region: CASSLGQGFQPQHF. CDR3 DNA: TGTGCCAGCAGTCTCGGACAGGGCTTTCAGCCCCAGCATTTT.

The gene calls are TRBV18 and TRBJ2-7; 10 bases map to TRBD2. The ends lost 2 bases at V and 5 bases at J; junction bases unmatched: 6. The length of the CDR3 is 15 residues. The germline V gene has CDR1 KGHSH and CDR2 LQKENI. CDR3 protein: CASSPIVAGGHEQYF. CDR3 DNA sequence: TGTGCCAGCTCACCAATAGTAGCGGGAGGTCACGAGCAGTACTTC.

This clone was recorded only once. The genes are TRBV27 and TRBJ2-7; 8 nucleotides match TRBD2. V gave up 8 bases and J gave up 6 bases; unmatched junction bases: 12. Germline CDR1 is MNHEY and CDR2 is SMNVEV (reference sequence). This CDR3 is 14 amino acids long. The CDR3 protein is CASRTQREIAEQYF. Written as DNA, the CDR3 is TGTGCCAGCCGGACCCAGCGGGAGATTGCCGAGCAGTACTTC.

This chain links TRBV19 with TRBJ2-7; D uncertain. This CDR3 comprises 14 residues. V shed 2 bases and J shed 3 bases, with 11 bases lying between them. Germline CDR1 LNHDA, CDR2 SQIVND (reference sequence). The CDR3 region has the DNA TGTGCCAGTAGTATACAAGAAGGAGTCTACGAGCAGTACTTC. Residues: CASSIQEGVYEQYF. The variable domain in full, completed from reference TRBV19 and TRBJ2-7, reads DGGITQSPKYLFRKEGQNVTLSCEQNLNHDAMYWYRQDPGQGLRLIYYSQIVNDFQKGDIAEGYSVSREKKESFPLTVTSAQKNPTAFYLCASSIQEGVYEQYFGPGTRLTVT.

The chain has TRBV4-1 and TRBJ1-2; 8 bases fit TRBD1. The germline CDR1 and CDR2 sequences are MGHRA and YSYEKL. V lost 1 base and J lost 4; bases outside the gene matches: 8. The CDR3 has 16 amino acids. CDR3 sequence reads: CASSQAPTGDLYGYTF. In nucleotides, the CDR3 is TGCGCCAGCAGCCAAGCCCCGACAGGGGACCTCTATGGCTACACCTTC.

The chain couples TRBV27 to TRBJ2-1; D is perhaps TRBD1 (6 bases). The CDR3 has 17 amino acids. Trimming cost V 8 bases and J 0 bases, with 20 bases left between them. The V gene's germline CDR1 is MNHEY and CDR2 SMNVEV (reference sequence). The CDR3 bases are TGTGCCAGCCATAAGGGGGATATGACGGGCTCCTACAATGAGCAGTTCTTC. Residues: CASHKGDMTGSYNEQFF.

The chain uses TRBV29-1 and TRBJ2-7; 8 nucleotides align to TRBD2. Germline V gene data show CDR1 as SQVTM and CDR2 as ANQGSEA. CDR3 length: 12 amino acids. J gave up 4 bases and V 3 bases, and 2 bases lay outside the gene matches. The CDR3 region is CSVEEREYEQYF. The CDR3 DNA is TGCAGCGTTGAGGAGCGGGAGTACGAGCAGTACTTC.

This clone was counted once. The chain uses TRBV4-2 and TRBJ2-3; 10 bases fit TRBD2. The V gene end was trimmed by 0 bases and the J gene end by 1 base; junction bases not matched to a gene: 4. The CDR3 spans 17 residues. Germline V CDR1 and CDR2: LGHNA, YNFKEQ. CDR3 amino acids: CASSQDNSGRGTDTQYF. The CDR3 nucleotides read TGTGCCAGCAGCCAAGATAACAGCGGGAGGGGCACAGATACGCAGTATTTT.

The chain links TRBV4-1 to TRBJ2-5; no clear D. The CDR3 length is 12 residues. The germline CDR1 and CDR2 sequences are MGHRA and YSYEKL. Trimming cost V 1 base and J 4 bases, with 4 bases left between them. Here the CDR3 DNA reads TGCGCCAGCAGCCAAGTAGCAGAGACCCAGTACTTC. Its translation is CASSQVAETQYF.

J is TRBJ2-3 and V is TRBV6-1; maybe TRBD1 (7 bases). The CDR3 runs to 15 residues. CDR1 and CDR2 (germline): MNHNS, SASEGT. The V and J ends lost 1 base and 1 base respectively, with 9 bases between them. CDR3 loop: CASSEGGTGTDTQYF. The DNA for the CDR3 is TGTGCCAGCAGTGAAGGCGGGACAGGCACAGATACGCAGTATTTT.

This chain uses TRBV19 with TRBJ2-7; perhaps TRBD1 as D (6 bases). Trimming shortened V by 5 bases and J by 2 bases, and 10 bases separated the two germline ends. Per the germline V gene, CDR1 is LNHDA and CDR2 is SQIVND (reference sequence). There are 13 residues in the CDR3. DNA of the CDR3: TGTGCCAGTAGTCCCCGGACAGCCTACGAGCAGTACTTC. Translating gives CASSPRTAYEQYF.

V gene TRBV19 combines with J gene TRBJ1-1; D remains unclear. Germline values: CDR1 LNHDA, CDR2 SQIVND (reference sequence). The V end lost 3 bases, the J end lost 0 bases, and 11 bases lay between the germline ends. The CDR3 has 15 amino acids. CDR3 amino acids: CASSIRNRVNTEAFF. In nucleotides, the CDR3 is TGTGCCAGTAGTATTCGTAATCGGGTGAACACTGAAGCTTTCTTT.

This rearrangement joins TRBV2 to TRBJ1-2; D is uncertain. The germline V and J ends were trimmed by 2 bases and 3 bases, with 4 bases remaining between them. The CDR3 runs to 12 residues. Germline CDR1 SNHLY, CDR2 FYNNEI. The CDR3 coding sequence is TGTGCCAGCAGTGAACAGGACTATGGCTACACCTTC. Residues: CASSEQDYGYTF. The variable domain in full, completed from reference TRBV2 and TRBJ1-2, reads EPEVTQTPSHQVTQMGQEVILRCVPISNHLYFYWYRQILGQKVEFLVSFYNNEISEKSEIFDDQFSVERPDGSNFTLKIRSTKLEDSAMYFCASSEQDYGYTFGSGTRLTVV.

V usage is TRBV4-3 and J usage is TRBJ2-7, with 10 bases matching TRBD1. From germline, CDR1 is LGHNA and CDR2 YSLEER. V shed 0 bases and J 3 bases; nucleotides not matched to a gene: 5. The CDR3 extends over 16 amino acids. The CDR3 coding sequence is TGCGCCAGCAGCCAAGATCCGGGACAGGGGCTCTACGAGCAGTACTTC. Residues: CASSQDPGQGLYEQYF.

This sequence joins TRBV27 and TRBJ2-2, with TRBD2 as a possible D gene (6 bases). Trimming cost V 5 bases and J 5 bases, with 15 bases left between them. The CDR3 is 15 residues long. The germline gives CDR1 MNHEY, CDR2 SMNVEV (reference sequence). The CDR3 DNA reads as TGTGCCAGCAGTCGATCGGGAGTACTAACCGGGGAGCTGTTTTTT. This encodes CASSRSGVLTGELFF.

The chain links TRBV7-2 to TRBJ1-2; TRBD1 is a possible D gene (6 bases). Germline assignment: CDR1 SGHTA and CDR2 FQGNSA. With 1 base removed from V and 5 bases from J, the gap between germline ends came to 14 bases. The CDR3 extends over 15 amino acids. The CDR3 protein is CASSLEQGWIYGYTF. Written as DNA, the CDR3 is TGTGCCAGCAGCTTAGAACAGGGCTGGATATATGGCTACACCTTC. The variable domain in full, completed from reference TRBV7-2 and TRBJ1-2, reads GAGVSQSPSNKVTEKGKDVELRCDPISGHTALYWYRQSLGQGLEFLIYFQGNSAPDKSGLPSDRFSAERTGGSVSTLTIQRTQQEDSAVYLCASSLEQGWIYGYTFGSGTRLTVV.

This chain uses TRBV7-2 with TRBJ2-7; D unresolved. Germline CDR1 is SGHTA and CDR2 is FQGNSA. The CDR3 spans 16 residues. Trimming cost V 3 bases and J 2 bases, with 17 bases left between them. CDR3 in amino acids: CASSLIPGFPTYEQYF. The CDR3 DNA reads TGTGCCAGCAGCTTGATCCCTGGCTTTCCAACCTACGAGCAGTACTTC.

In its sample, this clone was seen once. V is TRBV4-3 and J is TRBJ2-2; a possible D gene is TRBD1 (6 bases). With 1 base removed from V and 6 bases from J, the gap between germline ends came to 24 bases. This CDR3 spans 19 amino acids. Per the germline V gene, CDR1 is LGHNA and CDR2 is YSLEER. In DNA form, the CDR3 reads TGCGCCAGCAGCCAAGCGGGGACAAGATATAATAGGTGTGCCGGGGAGCTGTTTTTT. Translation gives CASSQAGTRYNRCAGELFF.

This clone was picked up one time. This CDR3 is CASSASGTGGYEQYF. The DNA of the CDR3 is TGTGCCAGTAGTGCCTCCGGGACAGGGGGCTACGAGCAGTACTTC. The chain uses TRBV19 and TRBJ2-7, with 11 bases fitting TRBD1. The germline CDR1 and CDR2 sequences are LNHDA and SQIVND (reference sequence). This CDR3 is built from 15 residues. Germline trimming cut 5 bases from V and 3 bases from J; bases unmatched to any gene: 6.

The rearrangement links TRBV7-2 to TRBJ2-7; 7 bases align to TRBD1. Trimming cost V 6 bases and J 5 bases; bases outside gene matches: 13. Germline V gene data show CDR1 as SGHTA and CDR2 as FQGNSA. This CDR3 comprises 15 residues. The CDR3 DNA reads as TGTGCCAGCAGGCCTAACAGGGGTGAAGCCCACGAGCAGTACTTC. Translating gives CASRPNRGEAHEQYF.